This paragraph covers one TCR beta chain sequence. What antigen it recognizes has not been identified. Base qualities are not provided; no much larger clone lies one nucleotide away. The data were obtained in a study of blood T cell repertoires in COVID-19 (TCRdb year 2020). With regard to the full study: Samples covering the acute and convalescent phases of COVID-19 were provided by collaborators in the United States, Italy and Spain. The material from the prospective study consisted of cDNA or gDNA derived from T cells, B-cell-depleted T cells, or PBMCs. The dataset comprised deeply sampled blood TCRbeta repertoires from subjects exposed to, actively infected with, or recovered from COVID-19. A freely available public database, intended as a resource for researchers studying the immune response to SARS-CoV-2, is where the repertoires were released. Samples were obtained from the ongoing ImmuneRACE study (first 160 participants) and from 1,254 subjects provided by 6 global collaborators. Sample metadata almost always included a de-identified subject ID, COVID-19 status, age in years and sex. Where HLA class I and class II types were available, the types were taken from metadata supplied by the sample provider, not from assay-based typing. The paper's findings and limits, for the study overall: The quantity of clinical and demographic metadata differed by source and by participant and was supplied without curation.

Collaborating institutions collected whole blood in K2EDTA tubes following their own protocols. For TCRbeta analysis, collaborator samples were shipped as frozen whole blood, as isolated PBMCs, or as DNA extracted from either sample type. The immunoSEQ Assay, a bias-controlled multiplex PCR, was used to amplify TCRbeta CDR3 regions from genomic DNA. Per the original workflow: The number of nucleated cells in each sample was estimated from the amplification of reference gene primers within the assay. Sequence reads were collapsed and filtered to measure the absolute abundance of every unique TCRbeta CDR3 rearrangement. For each sample, productive Simpson clonality was calculated as the square root of Simpson's diversity index across productive rearrangements. Entries here come from immuneACCESS through TCRdb and include only in-frame sequences with V and J called. Some clones fail to appear in such tables; in the studies checked, an unresolved V gene covers under half of the shortfall, and the cause of the remainder is unknown. The DNA gave D and trimming, while V, J and clone size come from that table. In all, the sample holds 40,000 to 55,000 clones, and roughly 86% of those were seen once. The ten largest clones add up to approximately 15% of the sample.

The sample taken for sequencing was peripheral blood. This receptor was identified in a human donor in a cohort sampled during active COVID-19.

The CDR3: CASSSDLAGVVPGELFF. The nucleotides are TGTGCCAGCAGTTCCGATCTAGCGGGAGTTGTGCCCGGGGAGCTGTTTTTT. The sequence links TRBV2 to TRBJ2-2, with 10 bases matching TRBD2. The CDR3 starts with the cysteine, ends with the phenylalanine, and has 17 residues. Only CDR3 DNA remains: 51 bases, in frame from the first base. CDR1 is given as SNHLY and CDR2 as FYNNEI, both from the germline V gene. The germline V end is reduced by 5 bases and the J end by 6 bases; junction bases left unmatched: 12.